This TCR beta chain was documented in a study of T cell changes during pregnancy in multiple sclerosis. The repertoire was sequenced with immunoSEQ multiplex PCR; TCRdb's copy has only in-frame clones and lacks some. This table holds approximately 15,000 clones, approximately 81% found once. Germline V gene sequence: CDR1 MNHNS, CDR2 SASEGT. Trimming at V came to 3 bases and at J to 3 bases, leaving 7 bases not matched to a gene. The CDR3 loop spans 15 amino acids. This sample comprised CD8+ T cells from peripheral blood mononuclear cells, obtained in the third trimester of pregnancy. The chain links TRBV6-1 to TRBJ2-7; 8 nucleotides agree with TRBD2. The sequence derives from a female donor in good health, enrolled as a control in a pregnancy study. The CDR3 loop is CASSDQASGFYEQYF. CDR3 DNA: TGTGCCAGCAGTGATCAGGCTAGCGGGTTCTACGAGCAGTACTTC.